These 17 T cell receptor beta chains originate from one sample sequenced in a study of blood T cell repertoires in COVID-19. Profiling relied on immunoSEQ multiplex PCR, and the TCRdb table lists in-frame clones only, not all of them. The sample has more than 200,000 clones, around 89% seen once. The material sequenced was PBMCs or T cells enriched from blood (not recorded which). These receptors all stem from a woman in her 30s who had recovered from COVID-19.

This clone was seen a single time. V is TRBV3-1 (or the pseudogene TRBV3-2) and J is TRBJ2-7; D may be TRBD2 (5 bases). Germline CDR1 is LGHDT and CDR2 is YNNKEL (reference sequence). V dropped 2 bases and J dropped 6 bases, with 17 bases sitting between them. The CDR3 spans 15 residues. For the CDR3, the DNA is TGTGCCAGCAGCCAATTGCTCGGGGTAGGGAGCGAGCAGTACTTC. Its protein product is CASSQLLGVGSEQYF.

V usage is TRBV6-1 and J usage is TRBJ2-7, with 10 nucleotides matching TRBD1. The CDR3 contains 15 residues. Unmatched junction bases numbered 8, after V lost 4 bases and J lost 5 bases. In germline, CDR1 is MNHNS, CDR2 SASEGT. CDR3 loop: CASSVALGQGNEQYF. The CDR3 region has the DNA TGTGCCAGCAGTGTAGCCTTGGGACAGGGGAACGAGCAGTACTTC.

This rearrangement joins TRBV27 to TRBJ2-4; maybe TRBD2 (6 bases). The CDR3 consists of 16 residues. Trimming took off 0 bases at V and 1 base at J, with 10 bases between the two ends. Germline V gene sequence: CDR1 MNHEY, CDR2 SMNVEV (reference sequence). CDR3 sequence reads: CASSLSGGRAKNIQYF. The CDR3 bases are TGTGCCAGCAGTTTATCGGGGGGAAGGGCCAAAAACATTCAGTACTTC.

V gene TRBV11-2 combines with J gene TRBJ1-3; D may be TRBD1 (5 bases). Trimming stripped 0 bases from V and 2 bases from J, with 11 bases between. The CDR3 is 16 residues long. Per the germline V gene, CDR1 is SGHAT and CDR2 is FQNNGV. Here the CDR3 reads CASSLDREAAGNTIYF. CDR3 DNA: TGTGCCAGCAGCTTAGACAGGGAGGCGGCTGGAAACACCATATATTTT.

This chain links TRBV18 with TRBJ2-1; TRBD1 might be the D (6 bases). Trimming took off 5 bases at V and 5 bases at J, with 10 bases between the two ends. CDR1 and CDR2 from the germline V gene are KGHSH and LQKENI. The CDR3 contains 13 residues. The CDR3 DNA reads TGTGCCAGCTCATCACAGGGAGACAATGAGCAGTTCTTC. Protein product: CASSSQGDNEQFF.

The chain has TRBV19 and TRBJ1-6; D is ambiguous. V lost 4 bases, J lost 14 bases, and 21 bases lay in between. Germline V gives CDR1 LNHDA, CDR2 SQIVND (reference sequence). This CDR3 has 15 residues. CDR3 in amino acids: CASSTQARPIQALHF. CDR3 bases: TGTGCCAGTAGTACTCAGGCTCGGCCAATTCAAGCCCTCCACTTT.

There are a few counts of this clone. CDR3 nucleotide sequence: TGTGCCAGCAGCTTAGCAGGGGGCGATGGCTACACCTTC. Translated: CASSLAGGDGYTF. V gene TRBV7-9 combines with J gene TRBJ1-2; 7 positions agree with TRBD1. Germline CDR1 is SEHNR and CDR2 is FQNEAQ (reference sequence). CDR3 length: 13 amino acids. The V segment lost 0 bases and the J segment 6 bases; nucleotides outside the gene matches: 1.

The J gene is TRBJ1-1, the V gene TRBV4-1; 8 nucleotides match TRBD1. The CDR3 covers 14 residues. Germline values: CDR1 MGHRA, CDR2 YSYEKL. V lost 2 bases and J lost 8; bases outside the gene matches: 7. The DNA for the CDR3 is TGCGCCAGCAGCCAACCCATTCGGGACAGGGAAGCTTTCTTT. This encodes CASSQPIRDREAFF.

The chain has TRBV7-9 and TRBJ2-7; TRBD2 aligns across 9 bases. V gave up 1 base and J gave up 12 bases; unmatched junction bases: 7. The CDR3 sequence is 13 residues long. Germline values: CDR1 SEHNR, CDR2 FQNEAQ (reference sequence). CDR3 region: CASSLGQREARYF. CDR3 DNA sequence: TGTGCCAGCAGCTTAGGCCAGCGGGAGGCGCGGTACTTC. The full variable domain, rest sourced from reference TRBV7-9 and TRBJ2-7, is DTGVSQNPRHKITKRGQNVTFRCDPISEHNRLYWYRQTLGQGPEFLTYFQNEAQLEKSRLLSDRFSAERPKGSFSTLEIQRTEQGDSAMYLCASSLGQREARYFGPGTRLTVT.

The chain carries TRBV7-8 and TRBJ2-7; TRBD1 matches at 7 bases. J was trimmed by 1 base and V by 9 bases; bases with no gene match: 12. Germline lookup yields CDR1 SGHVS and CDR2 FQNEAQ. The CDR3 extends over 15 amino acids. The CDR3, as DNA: TGTGCCAGTAGGTGGGAGACAGGGTCATCCTACGAGCAGTACTTC. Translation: CASRWETGSSYEQYF.

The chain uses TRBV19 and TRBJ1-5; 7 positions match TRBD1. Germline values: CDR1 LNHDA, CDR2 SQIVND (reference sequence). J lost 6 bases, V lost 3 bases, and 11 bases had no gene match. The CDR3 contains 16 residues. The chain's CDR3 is CASSIQGAGGGQPQHF. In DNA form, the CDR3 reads TGTGCCAGTAGTATCCAAGGGGCAGGGGGAGGTCAGCCCCAGCATTTT.

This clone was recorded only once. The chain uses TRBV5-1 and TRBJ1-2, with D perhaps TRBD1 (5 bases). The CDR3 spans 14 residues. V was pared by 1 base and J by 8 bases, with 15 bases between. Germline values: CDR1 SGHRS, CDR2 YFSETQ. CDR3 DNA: TGCGCCAGCAGCTTGACCCTGAACCGGGGGGGCTACACCTTC. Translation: CASSLTLNRGGYTF.

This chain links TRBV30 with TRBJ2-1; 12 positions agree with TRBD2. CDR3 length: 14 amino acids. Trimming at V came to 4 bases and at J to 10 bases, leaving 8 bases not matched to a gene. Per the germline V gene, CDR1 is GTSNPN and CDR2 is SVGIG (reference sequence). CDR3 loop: CAWNRLAGGGEQFF. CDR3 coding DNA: TGTGCCTGGAATCGGCTAGCGGGAGGGGGAGAGCAGTTCTTC.

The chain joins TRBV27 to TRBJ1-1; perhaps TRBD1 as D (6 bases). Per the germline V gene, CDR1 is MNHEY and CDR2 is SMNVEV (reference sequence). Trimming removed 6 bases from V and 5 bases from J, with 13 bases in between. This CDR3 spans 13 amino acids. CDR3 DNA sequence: TGTGCCAGCAGCCTAACAGGGTGGACTGAAGCTTTCTTT. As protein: CASSLTGWTEAFF.

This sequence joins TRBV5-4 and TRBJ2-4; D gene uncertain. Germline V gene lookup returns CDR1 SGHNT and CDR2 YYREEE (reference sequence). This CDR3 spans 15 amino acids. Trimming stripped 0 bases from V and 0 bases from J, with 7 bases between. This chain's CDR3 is CASSLAGIAKNIQYF. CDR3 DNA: TGTGCCAGCAGCTTGGCGGGTATAGCCAAAAACATTCAGTACTTC.

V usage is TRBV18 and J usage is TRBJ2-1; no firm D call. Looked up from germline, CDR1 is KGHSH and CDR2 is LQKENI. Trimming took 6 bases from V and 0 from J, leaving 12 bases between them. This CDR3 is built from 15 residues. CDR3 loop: CASSAQPSSYNEQFF. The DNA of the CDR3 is TGTGCCAGCTCGGCTCAACCAAGCTCCTACAATGAGCAGTTCTTC.

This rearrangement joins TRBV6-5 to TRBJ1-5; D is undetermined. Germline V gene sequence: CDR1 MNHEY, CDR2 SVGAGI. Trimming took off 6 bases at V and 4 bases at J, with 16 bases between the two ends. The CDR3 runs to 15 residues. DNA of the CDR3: TGTGCCAGCAGCCGCTATTACCAGGCAAATCAGCCCCAGCATTTT. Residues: CASSRYYQANQPQHF.